A selection of T cell receptor beta chains follows, all from one sample in a study of cytomegalovirus exposure and HLA in healthy donors. Sequencing used immunoSEQ multiplex PCR; TCRdb keeps in-frame clones, though not all of them. The sample lists 120,000 to 150,000 clones; roughly 80% were seen once. Material for sequencing was PBMCs. The receptor set was obtained from a man aged 40-49 years in good health and CMV-seropositive. The CDR3 runs from the conserved cysteine through the conserved F or W. The D gene is left open where the match is weak. Not every row has a clone size; where given, it reads once, few, many or a size class.

v_call: TRBV29-1; j_call: TRBJ2-1; clone_size: NA; d_call: TRBD2; cdr3_aa: CSVPFTGTSGSFEQFF; cdr3_nt: TGCAGCGTTCCCTTTACCGGGACTAGCGGGAGTTTTGAGCAGTTCTTC
v_call: TRBV4-1; j_call: TRBJ2-3; clone_size: NA; d_call: TRBD2; cdr3_aa: CASSQVAAGLAASF; cdr3_nt: TGCGCCAGCAGCCAAGTAGCCGCGGGACTAGCGGCGTCTTTT
v_call: TRBV5-1; j_call: TRBJ2-3; clone_size: NA; d_call: TRBD2; cdr3_aa: CASSTSGGRADTQYF; cdr3_nt: TGCGCCAGCAGCACCTCGGGAGGTCGCGCAGATACGCAGTATTTT
v_call: TRBV7-2; j_call: TRBJ2-7; clone_size: NA; d_call: NA; cdr3_aa: CASSQALGAYEQYF; cdr3_nt: TGTGCCAGCAGTCAGGCTCTGGGGGCCTACGAGCAGTACTTC
v_call: TRBV5-4; j_call: TRBJ2-7; clone_size: once; d_call: TRBD1; cdr3_aa: CASSSPWDRGPYEQYF; cdr3_nt: TGTGCCAGCAGCTCGCCTTGGGACAGGGGGCCCTACGAGCAGTACTTC
v_call: TRBV15; j_call: TRBJ2-7; clone_size: NA; d_call: TRBD1; cdr3_aa: CATSRRDRAAGEQYF; cdr3_nt: TGTGCCACCAGCAGACGAGACAGGGCAGCCGGCGAGCAGTACTTC
v_call: TRBV5-4; j_call: TRBJ2-7; clone_size: NA; d_call: NA; cdr3_aa: CASSPEGSSYEQYF; cdr3_nt: TGTGCCAGCAGCCCCGAAGGGAGCTCCTACGAGCAGTACTTC
v_call: TRBV23-1; j_call: TRBJ2-2; clone_size: NA; d_call: NA; cdr3_aa: CASSQSGRGGTGELFF; cdr3_nt: TGCGCCAGCAGTCAATCGGGCAGGGGCGGCACCGGGGAGCTGTTTTTT
v_call: TRBV9; j_call: TRBJ1-6; clone_size: NA; d_call: NA; cdr3_aa: CASSVPSGPLHF; cdr3_nt: TGTGCCAGCAGCGTCCCCTCAGGGCCCCTCCACTTT
v_call: TRBV5-6; j_call: TRBJ2-7; clone_size: NA; d_call: TRBD2; cdr3_aa: CASSARTSGEYEQYF; cdr3_nt: TGTGCCAGCAGCGCCCGGACTAGCGGGGAGTACGAGCAGTACTTC
v_call: TRBV6-4; j_call: TRBJ2-1; clone_size: NA; d_call: TRBD2; cdr3_aa: CASSIITGTSRFNEQFF; cdr3_nt: TGTGCCAGCAGTATAATCACCGGGACTAGCCGATTCAATGAGCAGTTCTTC
v_call: TRBV7-2; j_call: TRBJ2-1; clone_size: NA; d_call: TRBD2; cdr3_aa: CASRRPGLAGNNEQFF; cdr3_nt: TGTGCCAGCAGACGGCCTGGGCTAGCGGGGAACAATGAGCAGTTCTTC
v_call: TRBV4-1; j_call: TRBJ1-4; clone_size: NA; d_call: TRBD1; cdr3_aa: CASSPTGVGDEKLFF; cdr3_nt: TGCGCCAGCAGCCCCACAGGGGTAGGGGATGAAAAACTGTTTTTT
v_call: TRBV11-2; j_call: TRBJ2-5; clone_size: NA; d_call: NA; cdr3_aa: CASSFGYGETQYF; cdr3_nt: TGTGCCAGCAGCTTTGGGTACGGGGAGACCCAGTACTTC
v_call: TRBV18; j_call: TRBJ1-4; clone_size: NA; d_call: NA; cdr3_aa: CASSPQGSEKLFF; cdr3_nt: TGTGCCAGCTCACCCCAGGGCAGTGAAAAACTGTTTTTT
v_call: TRBV5-5; j_call: TRBJ1-4; clone_size: NA; d_call: NA; cdr3_aa: CASSQTGTVGEKLFF; cdr3_nt: TGTGCCAGCAGCCAAACCGGGACTGTGGGTGAAAAACTGTTTTTT
v_call: TRBV2; j_call: TRBJ2-5; clone_size: NA; d_call: NA; cdr3_aa: CASSEALGLAQYF; cdr3_nt: TGTGCCAGCAGTGAAGCGCTCGGTTTGGCCCAGTACTTC
v_call: TRBV30; j_call: TRBJ1-2; clone_size: NA; d_call: NA; cdr3_aa: CACKTSGRGYGYTF; cdr3_nt: TGTGCCTGCAAAACCTCAGGGCGCGGCTATGGCTACACCTTC
v_call: TRBV2; j_call: TRBJ1-1; clone_size: NA; d_call: TRBD1; cdr3_aa: CASILTGMNTEAFF; cdr3_nt: TGTGCCAGCATCTTGACAGGGATGAACACTGAAGCTTTCTTT
v_call: TRBV30; j_call: TRBJ2-4; clone_size: NA; d_call: NA; cdr3_aa: CAWSVPPRGGIQYF; cdr3_nt: TGTGCCTGGAGTGTACCCCCCAGAGGTGGCATTCAGTACTTC
v_call: TRBV2; j_call: TRBJ2-2; clone_size: NA; d_call: NA; cdr3_aa: CASSATGELFF; cdr3_nt: TGTGCCAGCAGTGCTACCGGGGAGCTGTTTTTT
v_call: TRBV7-9; j_call: TRBJ2-3; clone_size: once; d_call: TRBD2; cdr3_aa: CASSFLGGSSTDTQYF; cdr3_nt: TGTGCCAGCAGCTTCTTGGGCGGGAGCAGCACAGATACGCAGTATTTT
v_call: TRBV7-2; j_call: TRBJ2-4; clone_size: once; d_call: TRBD2; cdr3_aa: CASSLAPAGVAKNIQYF; cdr3_nt: TGTGCCAGCAGCTTAGCGCCAGCGGGAGTAGCCAAAAACATTCAGTACTTC
v_call: TRBV25-1; j_call: TRBJ2-1; clone_size: NA; d_call: NA; cdr3_aa: CASSLQAGVEFF; cdr3_nt: TGTGCCAGCAGTCTTCAGGCAGGGGTCGAGTTCTTC
v_call: TRBV6-1; j_call: TRBJ1-1; clone_size: NA; d_call: NA; cdr3_aa: CASSDGRGGDTEAFF; cdr3_nt: TGTGCCAGCAGTGATGGGAGGGGTGGGGACACTGAAGCTTTCTTT
v_call: TRBV7-3; j_call: TRBJ2-1; clone_size: once; d_call: TRBD2; cdr3_aa: CASSLSGGEQFF; cdr3_nt: TGTGCCAGCAGCTTATCGGGAGGCGAGCAGTTCTTC
v_call: TRBV5-1; j_call: TRBJ2-5; clone_size: NA; d_call: NA; cdr3_aa: CASSLGNGGAAQETQYF; cdr3_nt: TGCGCCAGCAGCTTGGGCAATGGTGGGGCAGCCCAAGAGACCCAGTACTTC
v_call: TRBV4-2; j_call: TRBJ1-4; clone_size: NA; d_call: NA; cdr3_aa: CASSQDTRQHEKLFF; cdr3_nt: TGTGCCAGCAGCCAAGATACCAGACAGCATGAAAAACTGTTTTTT
v_call: TRBV28; j_call: TRBJ2-7; clone_size: NA; d_call: TRBD2; cdr3_aa: CASEAGGLYEQYF; cdr3_nt: TGTGCCAGCGAGGCGGGAGGGCTCTACGAGCAGTACTTC
v_call: TRBV21-1; j_call: TRBJ1-5; clone_size: NA; d_call: NA; cdr3_aa: CASAGDRYSNQPQHF; cdr3_nt: TGTGCCAGCGCCGGGGACAGATATAGCAATCAGCCCCAGCATTTT
v_call: TRBV10-1; j_call: TRBJ2-7; clone_size: NA; d_call: TRBD2; cdr3_aa: CATPPGPSGVYEQYF; cdr3_nt: TGCGCCACCCCCCCCGGGCCTAGCGGAGTCTACGAGCAGTACTTC
v_call: TRBV4-1; j_call: TRBJ1-1; clone_size: NA; d_call: NA; cdr3_aa: CASSPSGGLGAFF; cdr3_nt: TGCGCCAGCAGCCCCTCGGGGGGCCTAGGAGCTTTCTTT
v_call: TRBV18; j_call: TRBJ2-7; clone_size: NA; d_call: TRBD1; cdr3_aa: CASSSGTVDEQYF; cdr3_nt: TGTGCCAGCTCATCCGGGACAGTCGACGAGCAGTACTTC
v_call: TRBV9; j_call: TRBJ1-1; clone_size: NA; d_call: NA; cdr3_aa: CASSNTPGVGSEAFF; cdr3_nt: TGTGCCAGCAGCAATACCCCCGGGGTTGGATCTGAAGCTTTCTTT
v_call: TRBV10-3; j_call: TRBJ1-1; clone_size: once; d_call: TRBD1; cdr3_aa: CAIRDLTGVAEAFF; cdr3_nt: TGTGCCATCAGGGACCTAACAGGGGTTGCTGAAGCTTTCTTT
v_call: TRBV4-2; j_call: TRBJ2-6; clone_size: NA; d_call: NA; cdr3_aa: CASSQGPYRETSGANVLTF; cdr3_nt: TGTGCCAGCAGCCAAGGGCCGTACAGGGAAACCTCTGGGGCCAACGTCCTGACTTTC
v_call: TRBV7-9; j_call: TRBJ2-7; clone_size: NA; d_call: NA; cdr3_aa: CASSLFSEQYF; cdr3_nt: TGTGCCAGCAGCTTATTCAGCGAGCAGTACTTC
v_call: TRBV6-1; j_call: TRBJ2-3; clone_size: NA; d_call: NA; cdr3_aa: CASSDFRGTQDTQYF; cdr3_nt: TGTGCCAGCAGCGATTTCAGGGGCACACAAGATACGCAGTATTTT
v_call: TRBV6-5; j_call: TRBJ1-2; clone_size: NA; d_call: NA; cdr3_aa: CASSYSRGSYGYTF; cdr3_nt: TGTGCCAGCTCTTATAGCCGAGGGTCCTATGGCTACACCTTC
v_call: TRBV28; j_call: TRBJ2-7; clone_size: NA; d_call: TRBD2; cdr3_aa: CAGSPLAGNRNEQYF; cdr3_nt: TGTGCCGGCAGTCCCTTAGCGGGAAACCGCAACGAGCAGTACTTC
v_call: TRBV9; j_call: TRBJ2-1; clone_size: NA; d_call: TRBD2; cdr3_aa: CASSEGLAGDRGEQFF; cdr3_nt: TGTGCCAGCAGCGAGGGACTAGCGGGAGACAGGGGTGAGCAGTTCTTC
v_call: TRBV15; j_call: TRBJ1-1; clone_size: NA; d_call: TRBD1; cdr3_aa: CATSRGRTGWNTEAFF; cdr3_nt: TGTGCCACCAGCAGAGGGAGGACAGGGTGGAACACTGAAGCTTTCTTT
v_call: TRBV21-1; j_call: TRBJ2-5; clone_size: NA; d_call: NA; cdr3_aa: CASRTRDRDLIQETQYF; cdr3_nt: TGTGCCAGCAGGACCCGGGACAGGGATTTGATACAAGAGACCCAGTACTTC
v_call: TRBV11-2; j_call: TRBJ2-5; clone_size: once; d_call: NA; cdr3_aa: CASSPQQELETQYF; cdr3_nt: TGTGCCAGCAGCCCTCAACAGGAACTGGAGACCCAGTACTTC
v_call: TRBV9; j_call: TRBJ2-2; clone_size: NA; d_call: NA; cdr3_aa: CASSAGQATGELFF; cdr3_nt: TGTGCCAGCAGCGCTGGACAAGCTACCGGGGAGCTGTTTTTT